The 29 T cell receptor beta chains reported below all come from one sample, sequenced in a study of graft-versus-host responses after intestinal transplantation. TCRdb keeps only in-frame clones here, not all; method: immunoSEQ multiplex PCR. The sample holds 43,000 or so clones; roughly 91% are singletons and the top ten take 5% to 6.5%. Sequencing was performed on PBMCs, taken about 790 days after a first intestinal transplant, on the day of a second. The receptors originated from a human patient who received an intestinal transplant, so some T cells may come from the graft donor.

This clone appeared a single time. The chain recombines TRBV25-1 with TRBJ1-2; 7 bases are a match to TRBD1. CDR1 MGHDK and CDR2 SYGVNS come from the germline V gene. Germline trimming cut 1 base from V and 0 bases from J; bases unmatched to any gene: 8. This CDR3 is 17 amino acids long. The CDR3 spells CASSESDWTGANYGYTF. The CDR3 nucleotides read TGTGCCAGCAGTGAATCGGACTGGACAGGAGCTAACTATGGCTACACCTTC.

The chain links TRBV11-2 to TRBJ2-2; D ambiguous. Trimming removed 4 bases at V and 1 base at J, with 7 bases between. CDR1 and CDR2 (germline): SGHAT, FQNNGV. The CDR3 runs to 14 residues. The CDR3 spells CASSSDWNTGELFF. Written as DNA, the CDR3 is TGTGCCAGCAGCTCCGACTGGAACACCGGGGAGCTGTTTTTT.

This chain uses TRBV12-5 with TRBJ1-2; tentatively, D is TRBD1 (5 bases). V was shortened by 5 bases and J by 2 bases, with 15 bases between the two germline ends. Germline-derived CDR1 and CDR2 are LGHNT and FRNRAP. The CDR3 is made up of 15 amino acids. The CDR3 DNA sequence: TGTGCTAGTGGTCCCTTAAGACAGCGCAACTATGGCTACACCTTC. Its protein product is CASGPLRQRNYGYTF.

The chain combines TRBV18 with TRBJ2-6; D unclear. Trimming removed 0 bases at V and 0 bases at J, with 3 bases between. Germline V gene lookup returns CDR1 KGHSH and CDR2 LQKENI. The CDR3 consists of 15 residues. DNA of the CDR3: TGTGCCAGCTCACCACCCCCCTCTGGGGCCAACGTCCTGACTTTC. Translated, it gives CASSPPPSGANVLTF.

The V call is TRBV5-1, the J call TRBJ1-1, with D possibly TRBD1 on 6 matching bases. This CDR3 is built from 13 residues. Germline loops: CDR1 SGHRS, CDR2 YFSETQ. V lost 6 bases and J 1 base, leaving 10 bases between the germline ends. The CDR3, as DNA: TGCGCCAGCAAGGGGACACCGAACACTGAAGCTTTCTTT. Translating gives CASKGTPNTEAFF.

This clone was picked up one time. One end of the junction fails to match germline, which may point to a read error. The chain uses TRBV4-1 and TRBJ2-2; 11 bases match TRBD2. This CDR3 has 16 residues. From germline, CDR1 is MGHRA and CDR2 YSYEKL. DNA of the CDR3: TGCGCCAGCAGCCAAGTAGCGGGAGGGCCGTGCTGGGGAGCTGTTTTT. This gives the protein CASSQVAGGPCWGAVF.

The chain combines TRBV11-3 with TRBJ1-1, with D maybe TRBD1 (5 bases). CDR1 SGHNT and CDR2 YENEEA come from the germline V gene. The CDR3 has 16 amino acids. Trimming pared 1 base from V and 2 bases from J, leaving 14 bases between. The CDR3 DNA reads TGTGCCAGCAGCTTAGGAGAAGGGGAATTAAACACTGAAGCTTTCTTT. Its translation is CASSLGEGELNTEAFF.

In its sample, this clone was seen once. The chain carries TRBV18 and TRBJ2-3; 8 bases agree with TRBD2. Germline lookup yields CDR1 KGHSH and CDR2 LQKENI. With 3 bases clipped from V and 3 bases from J, the junction kept 2 bases outside the gene matches. The CDR3 is 14 amino acids. Here the CDR3 DNA reads TGTGCCAGCTCACCGAGCGGGAGAACAGATACGCAGTATTTT. It translates to CASSPSGRTDTQYF.

The chain carries TRBV15 and TRBJ2-3; 9 nucleotides line up with TRBD2. V dropped 1 base and J dropped 3; count of bases not matched to a gene: 17. Germline V gene sequence: CDR1 LNHNV, CDR2 YYDKDF (reference sequence). The CDR3 covers 20 residues. CDR3: CATSRGRLAGNGVRTDTQYF. DNA of the CDR3: TGTGCCACCAGCAGAGGGAGGCTAGCGGGAAACGGTGTCAGGACAGATACGCAGTATTTT. Full variable domain (remainder filled in from reference TRBV15 and TRBJ2-3): DAMVIQNPRYQVTQFGKPVTLSCSQTLNHNVMYWYQQKSSQAPKLLFHYYDKDFNNEADTPDNFQSRRPNTSFCFLDIRSPGLGDTAMYLCATSRGRLAGNGVRTDTQYFGPGTRLTVL.

The J gene is TRBJ1-5, the V gene TRBV6-6; D may be TRBD1 (5 bases). The CDR3 consists of 16 residues. The germline V gene has CDR1 MNHNY and CDR2 SVGAGI (reference sequence). Trimming shortened V by 0 bases and J by 3 bases, and 12 bases separated the two germline ends. As DNA, the CDR3 is TGTGCCAGCAGTTACTCGAAGGGGCGAGTCAATCAGCCCCAGCATTTT. It encodes CASSYSKGRVNQPQHF.

The rearrangement joins TRBV5-1 to TRBJ2-5, with TRBD2 matching 10 bases. J was trimmed by 6 bases and V by 0 bases; bases with no gene match: 8. The CDR3 runs to 16 residues. Germline lookup yields CDR1 SGHRS and CDR2 YFSETQ. The CDR3 spells CASSLGPSGSIQTQYF. CDR3 sequence (DNA): TGCGCCAGCAGCTTGGGTCCTAGCGGGAGTATACAGACCCAGTACTTC.

Concerning this clone: An end of the junction does not agree with germline; a read error may underlie this. This chain connects TRBV7-7 to TRBJ2-5; perhaps TRBD2 as D (5 bases). This CDR3 spans 14 amino acids. Germline V gene data show CDR1 as SSHAT and CDR2 as FNYEAQ (reference sequence). CDR3: CASSLAYSQETQYF. The CDR3 nucleotides are TGTGCTAGCAGCTTAGCGTACAGTCAAGAGACCCAGTACTTC.

The chain links TRBV30 to TRBJ1-5; D call uncertain. The CDR3 has 12 residues. Germline loops: CDR1 GTSNPN, CDR2 SVGIG (reference sequence). Trimming shortened V by 2 bases and J by 0 bases, and 2 bases separated the two germline ends. DNA of the CDR3: TGTGCCTGGAGTTATAGCAATCAGCCCCAGCATTTT. It yields the protein CAWSYSNQPQHF.

The chain links TRBV27 to TRBJ2-7; D might be TRBD1 (5 bases). The CDR3 length is 14 residues. Between the trimmed V and J ends, which lost 6 bases and 2 bases, there was a span of 14 bases. CDR1 and CDR2 from the germline V gene are MNHEY and SMNVEV (reference sequence). CDR3 amino acids: CASSLGLGPYEQYF. The CDR3 bases are TGTGCCAGCAGCCTCGGTCTGGGGCCCTACGAGCAGTACTTC.

The genes are TRBV25-1 and TRBJ2-7; 7 bases agree with TRBD1. The V gene's germline CDR1 is MGHDK and CDR2 SYGVNS. The CDR3 sequence is 16 residues long. After removal of 4 bases from V and 3 bases from J, the junction contained 12 bases not matched to a gene. The CDR3 reads CASSGRRRDRDYEQYF. In nucleotides, the CDR3 is TGTGCCAGCAGTGGCCGACGCCGGGACAGAGACTACGAGCAGTACTTC.

The CDR3 DNA reads as TGTGCCAGCAGCTTAGGCTCCGACAGGGGATTGCCCACAGATACGCAGTATTTT. Its protein is CASSLGSDRGLPTDTQYF. This chain connects TRBV7-2 to TRBJ2-3; 8 bases are a match to TRBD1. The CDR3 has 18 amino acids. The V segment lost 1 base and the J segment 2 bases; nucleotides outside the gene matches: 11. The germline V gene has CDR1 SGHTA and CDR2 FQGNSA.

V is TRBV6-1 and J is TRBJ1-5; D not certain. This CDR3 contains 15 residues. V lost 7 bases, J lost 1 base, and 14 bases lay in between. CDR1 and CDR2 (germline): MNHNS, SASEGT. The CDR3 sequence is CASTRAQVSNQPQHF. The DNA for the CDR3 is TGTGCCAGCACGAGGGCACAAGTAAGCAATCAGCCCCAGCATTTT.

This chain links TRBV29-1 with TRBJ2-1, with D unclear. The CDR3 runs to 11 residues. Between the trimmed V and J ends, which lost 0 bases and 12 bases, there was a span of 9 bases. Germline lookup yields CDR1 SQVTM and CDR2 ANQGSEA. This CDR3 is CSVEDRVWQFF. The CDR3 DNA sequence: TGCAGCGTTGAAGATCGGGTGTGGCAGTTCTTC.

This chain links TRBV7-3 with TRBJ2-7; D might be TRBD2 (6 bases). The CDR3 totals 15 residues. Germline V gene data show CDR1 as SGHTA and CDR2 as FQGTGA. The germline V and J ends were trimmed by 3 bases and 2 bases, with 14 bases remaining between them. The CDR3 loop is CASSLAAGPTYEQYF. Here the CDR3 DNA reads TGTGCCAGCAGCTTGGCAGCGGGCCCTACCTACGAGCAGTACTTC.

The chain uses TRBV7-3 and TRBJ2-2; D is undetermined. CDR1 and CDR2 from the germline V gene are SGHTA and FQGTGA. V was cut by 1 base and J by 3 bases, with 3 bases left in between. The length of the CDR3 is 13 residues. Here the CDR3 reads CASSLIHTGELFF. In DNA, the CDR3 is TGTGCCAGCAGCTTAATTCACACCGGGGAGCTGTTTTTT.

This chain uses TRBV6-5 with TRBJ2-7; tentatively, D is TRBD2 (6 bases). The CDR3 contains 13 residues. V was trimmed by 6 bases and J by 5 bases, leaving 14 bases between them. The germline V gene has CDR1 MNHEY and CDR2 SVGAGI. The CDR3 DNA reads TGTGCCAGCAGCGCCCGACTAGTCCACGAGCAGTACTTC. As protein: CASSARLVHEQYF.

The chain has TRBV5-5 and TRBJ2-3; D might be TRBD1 or TRBD2, each matching 5 bases. The CDR3 sequence is 13 residues long. CDR1 and CDR2 (germline): SGHKS, YYEKEE (reference sequence). Trimming pared 1 base from V and 6 bases from J, leaving 9 bases between. The CDR3 is CASSLLGTDTQYF. The DNA for the CDR3 is TGTGCCAGCAGCTTGCTAGGGACCGATACGCAGTATTTT.

This sequence joins TRBV6-5 and TRBJ1-5; D unresolved. The V and J ends lost 6 bases and 7 bases respectively, with 13 bases between them. CDR1 and CDR2 (germline): MNHEY, SVGAGI. The CDR3 is 13 amino acids. This CDR3 is CASRNRAEQPQHF. In DNA, the CDR3 is TGTGCCAGCAGGAACCGGGCGGAACAGCCCCAGCATTTT.

CDR3 DNA: TGTGCCAGCAGCCCAACAGTTGGCCTTGAAGCTTTCTTT. It encodes CASSPTVGLEAFF. The chain employs TRBV13 and TRBJ1-1; no definite D call. CDR1 PRHDT and CDR2 FYEKMQ come from the germline V gene (reference sequence). CDR3 length equals 13 residues. Trimming removed 5 bases from V and 7 bases from J, with 14 bases in between.

With regard to this clone: A junction boundary mismatches the germline segment, possibly from a read error. This CDR3 is also generated by other DNA sequences in the sample. The chain is built from TRBV14 and TRBJ2-5; D unresolved. The CDR3 covers 13 residues. Per the germline V gene, CDR1 is SGHDN and CDR2 is FVKESK. The CDR3 is CASSQELEETQYF. CDR3 sequence (DNA): TGTGCCAGCAGTCAAGAATTGGAAGAGACCCAGTACTTC.

The rearrangement uses TRBV28 and TRBJ2-7, with D possibly TRBD2 on 6 matching bases. Trimming stripped 6 bases from V and 2 bases from J, with 14 bases between. The CDR3 extends over 14 amino acids. Germline lookup yields CDR1 MDHEN and CDR2 SYDVKM. The CDR3 spells CASRVWRGAYEQYF. DNA of the CDR3: TGTGCCAGCAGGGTTTGGAGGGGAGCCTACGAGCAGTACTTC.

V is TRBV9 and J is TRBJ2-1; 7 bases match TRBD1. J was trimmed by 4 bases and V by 0 bases; bases with no gene match: 4. CDR3 length equals 15 residues. The germline CDR1 and CDR2 sequences are SGDLS and YYNGEE. This CDR3 is CASSVVDRAYNEQFF. DNA for the CDR3: TGTGCCAGCAGCGTAGTAGACAGGGCTTACAATGAGCAGTTCTTC.

V gene TRBV2 combines with J gene TRBJ2-3; 7 positions match TRBD1. CDR3 length equals 15 residues. V gave up 2 bases and J gave up 1 base; unmatched junction bases: 3. Per germline, CDR1 SNHLY and CDR2 FYNNEI. The CDR3 here is CASSEQGVGTDTQYF. CDR3 bases: TGTGCCAGCAGTGAACAGGGGGTCGGCACAGATACGCAGTATTTT.

The chain's CDR3 is CASIWDAGLTSYEQYF. The CDR3 nucleotides read TGTGCCAGCATCTGGGATGCGGGACTAACCTCCTACGAGCAGTACTTC. V and J are TRBV6-6 and TRBJ2-5; 7 nucleotides match TRBD2. The J call could be wrong; TRBJ2-7 is a better fit for the DNA end. CDR1 is MNHNY, CDR2 SVGAGI, per germline (reference sequence). CDR3 length: 16 residues.